This T cell receptor (beta chain) was profiled in a study of blood T cell repertoires in COVID-19. Germline lookup yields CDR1 MRHNA and CDR2 SNTAGT. The CDR3 runs to 15 residues. V gave up 8 bases and J gave up 4 bases; unmatched junction bases: 9. Per the authors' pipeline: Amplification of reference gene primers was used by the study to estimate nucleated cell counts. TCRdb's copy holds only in-frame clones and misses some; the assay was immunoSEQ multiplex PCR. Clone size and the V and J calls come from that table; the DNA yielded D and trimming. The sample holds fewer than 50,000 clones, roughly three quarters seen once.

The receptor was isolated from a man at least 80 years old with acute or convalescent COVID-19. The sequencing sample was made of peripheral blood. The V call is TRBV6-4, the J call TRBJ2-3, with 10 positions matching TRBD2. The CDR3 protein is CASSLAGVGADTQYF. DNA of the CDR3: TGTGCCAGCTCCCTAGCGGGAGTTGGAGCAGATACGCAGTATTTT.